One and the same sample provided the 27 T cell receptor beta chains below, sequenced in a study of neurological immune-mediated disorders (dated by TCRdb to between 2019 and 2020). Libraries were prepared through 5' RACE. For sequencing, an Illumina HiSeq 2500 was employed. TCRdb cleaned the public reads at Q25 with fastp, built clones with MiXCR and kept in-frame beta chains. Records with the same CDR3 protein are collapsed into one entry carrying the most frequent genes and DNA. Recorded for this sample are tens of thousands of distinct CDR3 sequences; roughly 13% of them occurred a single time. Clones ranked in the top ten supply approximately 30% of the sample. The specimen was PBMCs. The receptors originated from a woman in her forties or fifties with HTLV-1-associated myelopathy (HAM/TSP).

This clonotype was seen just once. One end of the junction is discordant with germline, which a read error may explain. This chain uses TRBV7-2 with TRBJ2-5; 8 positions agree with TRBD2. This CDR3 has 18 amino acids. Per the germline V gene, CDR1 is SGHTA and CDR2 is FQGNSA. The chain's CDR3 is CASSFPGTSQTLAVTKYF. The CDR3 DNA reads TGTGCCAGCAGCTTCCCCGGGACTAGTCAAACTCTAGCAGTGACCAAGTACTTC.

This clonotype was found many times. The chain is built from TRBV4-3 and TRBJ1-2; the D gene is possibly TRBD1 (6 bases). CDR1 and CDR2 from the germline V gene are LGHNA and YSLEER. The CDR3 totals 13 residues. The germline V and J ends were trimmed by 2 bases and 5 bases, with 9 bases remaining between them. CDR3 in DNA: TGCGCCAGCAGCCAAACAGGGACTTATGGCTACACCTTC. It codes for CASSQTGTYGYTF.

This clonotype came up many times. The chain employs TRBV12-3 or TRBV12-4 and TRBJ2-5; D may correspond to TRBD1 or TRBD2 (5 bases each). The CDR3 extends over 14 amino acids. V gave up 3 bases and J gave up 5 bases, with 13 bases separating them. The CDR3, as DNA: TGTGCCAGCAGTTTTCAAGAAAGGGACGAGACCCAGTACTTC. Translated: CASSFQERDETQYF.

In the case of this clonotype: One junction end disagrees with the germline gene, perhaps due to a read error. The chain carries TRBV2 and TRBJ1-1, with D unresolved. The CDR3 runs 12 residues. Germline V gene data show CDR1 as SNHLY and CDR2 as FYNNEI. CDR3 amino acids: CASPVMNTVAFF. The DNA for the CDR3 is TGTGCCAGCCCAGTTATGAACACTGTAGCTTTCTTT.

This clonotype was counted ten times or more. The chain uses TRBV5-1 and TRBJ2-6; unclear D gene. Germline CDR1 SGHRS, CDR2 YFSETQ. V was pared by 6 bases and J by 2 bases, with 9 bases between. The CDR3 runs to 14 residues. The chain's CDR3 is CASTTNTGANVLTF. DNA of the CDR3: TGCGCCAGCACAACCAACACTGGGGCCAACGTCCTGACTTTC.

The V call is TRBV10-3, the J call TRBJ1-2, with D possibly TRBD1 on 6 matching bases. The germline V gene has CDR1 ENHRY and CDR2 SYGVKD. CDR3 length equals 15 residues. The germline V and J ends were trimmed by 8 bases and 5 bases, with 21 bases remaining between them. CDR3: CAISQRGSAEYGYTF. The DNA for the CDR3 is TGTGCCATCTCCCAGAGGGGGTCAGCCGAATATGGCTACACCTTC.

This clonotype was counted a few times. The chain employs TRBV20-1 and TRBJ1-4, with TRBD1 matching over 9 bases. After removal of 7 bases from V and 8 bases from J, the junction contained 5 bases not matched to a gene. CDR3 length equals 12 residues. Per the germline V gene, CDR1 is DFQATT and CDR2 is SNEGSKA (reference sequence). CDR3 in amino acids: CSVGTGWEKLFF. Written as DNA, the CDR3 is TGCAGTGTTGGGACAGGGTGGGAAAAACTGTTTTTT.

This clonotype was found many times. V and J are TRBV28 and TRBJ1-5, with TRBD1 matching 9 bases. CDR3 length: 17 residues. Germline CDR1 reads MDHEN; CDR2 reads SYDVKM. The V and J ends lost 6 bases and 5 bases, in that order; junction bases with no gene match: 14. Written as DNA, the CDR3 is TGTGCCAGCAGACCTCCCGGGACAGGGAAGTTTCATCAGCCCCAGCATTTT. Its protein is CASRPPGTGKFHQPQHF.

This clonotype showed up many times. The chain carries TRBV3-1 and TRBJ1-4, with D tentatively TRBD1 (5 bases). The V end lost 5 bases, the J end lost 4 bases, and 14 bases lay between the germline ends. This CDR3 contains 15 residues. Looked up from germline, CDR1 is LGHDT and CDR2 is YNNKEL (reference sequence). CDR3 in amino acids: CASSYQTGGNEKLFF. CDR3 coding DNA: TGTGCCAGCAGCTATCAGACTGGGGGTAATGAAAAACTGTTTTTT.

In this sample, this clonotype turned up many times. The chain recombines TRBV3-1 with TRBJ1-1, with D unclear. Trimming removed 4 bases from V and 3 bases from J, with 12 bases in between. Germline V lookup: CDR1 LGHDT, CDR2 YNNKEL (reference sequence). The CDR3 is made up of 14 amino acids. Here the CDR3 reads CASSPVNSHTEAFF. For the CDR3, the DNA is TGTGCCAGCAGCCCAGTAAACTCGCACACTGAAGCTTTCTTT.

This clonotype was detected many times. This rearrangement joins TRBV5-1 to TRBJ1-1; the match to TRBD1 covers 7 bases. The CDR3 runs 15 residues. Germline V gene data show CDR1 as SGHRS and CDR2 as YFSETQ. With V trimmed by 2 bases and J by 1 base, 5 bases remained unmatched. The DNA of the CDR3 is TGCGCCAGCAGCTTCTCCCCAGGGGGGAACACTGAAGCTTTCTTT. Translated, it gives CASSFSPGGNTEAFF. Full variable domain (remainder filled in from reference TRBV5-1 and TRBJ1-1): KAGVTQTPRYLIKTRGQQVTLSCSPISGHRSVSWYQQTPGQGLQFLFEYFSETQRNKGNFPGRFSGRQFSNSRSEMNVSTLELGDSALYLCASSFSPGGNTEAFFGQGTRLTVV.

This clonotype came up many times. CDR3: CASSLDTRALDGKSYEQYF. In DNA, the CDR3 is TGCGCCAGCAGCTTGGATACCCGGGCCCTGGACGGAAAATCCTACGAGCAGTACTTC. This sequence joins TRBV5-1 and TRBJ2-7; D is unresolved. The germline V gene encodes CDR1 SGHRS and CDR2 YFSETQ. The V and J ends lost 0 bases and 1 base respectively, with 23 bases between them. The CDR3 runs to 19 residues.

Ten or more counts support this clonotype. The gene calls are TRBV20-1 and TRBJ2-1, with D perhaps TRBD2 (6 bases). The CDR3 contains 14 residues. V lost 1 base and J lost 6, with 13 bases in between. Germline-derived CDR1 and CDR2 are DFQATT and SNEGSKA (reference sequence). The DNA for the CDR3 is TGCAGTGCTAGAGCGTTGTCTAGCGTCAATGAGCAGTTCTTC. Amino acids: CSARALSSVNEQFF.

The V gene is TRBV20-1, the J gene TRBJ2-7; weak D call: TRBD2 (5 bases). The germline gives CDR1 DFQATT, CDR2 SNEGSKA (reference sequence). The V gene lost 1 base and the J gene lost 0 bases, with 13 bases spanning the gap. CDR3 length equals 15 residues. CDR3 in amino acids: CSARVGLVGSYEQYF. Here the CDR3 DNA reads TGCAGTGCTAGAGTAGGACTGGTGGGCTCCTACGAGCAGTACTTC.

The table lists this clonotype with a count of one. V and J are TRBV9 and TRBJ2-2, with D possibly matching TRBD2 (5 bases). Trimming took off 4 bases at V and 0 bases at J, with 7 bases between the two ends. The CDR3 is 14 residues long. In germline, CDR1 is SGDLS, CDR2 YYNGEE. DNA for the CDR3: TGTGCCAGCAGCTCGGGATCGAACACCGGGGAGCTGTTTTTT. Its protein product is CASSSGSNTGELFF.

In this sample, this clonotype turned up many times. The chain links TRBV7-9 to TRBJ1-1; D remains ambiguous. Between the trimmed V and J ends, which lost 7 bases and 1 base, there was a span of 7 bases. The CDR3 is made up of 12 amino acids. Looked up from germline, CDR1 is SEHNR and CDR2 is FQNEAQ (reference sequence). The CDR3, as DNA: TGTGCCAGCAATCGGGCGAACACTGAAGCTTTCTTT. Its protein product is CASNRANTEAFF.

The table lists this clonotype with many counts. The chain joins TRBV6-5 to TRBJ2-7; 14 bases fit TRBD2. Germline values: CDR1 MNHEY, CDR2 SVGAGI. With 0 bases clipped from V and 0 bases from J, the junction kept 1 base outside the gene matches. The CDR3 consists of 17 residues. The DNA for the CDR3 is TGTGCCAGCAGTTACTCGACTAGCGGGGGGGCCTCCTACGAGCAGTACTTC. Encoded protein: CASSYSTSGGASYEQYF.

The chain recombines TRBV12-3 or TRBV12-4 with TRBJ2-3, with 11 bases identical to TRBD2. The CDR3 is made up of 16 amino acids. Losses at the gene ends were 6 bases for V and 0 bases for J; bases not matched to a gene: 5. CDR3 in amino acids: CASSLAGGPSTDTQYF. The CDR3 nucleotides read TGTGCCAGCAGCCTAGCGGGGGGCCCTAGCACAGATACGCAGTATTTT.

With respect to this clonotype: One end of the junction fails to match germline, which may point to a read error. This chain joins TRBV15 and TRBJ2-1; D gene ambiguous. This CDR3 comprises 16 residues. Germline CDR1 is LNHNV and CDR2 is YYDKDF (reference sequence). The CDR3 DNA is TGTGCTACCAGCAGAGATGCCGGTTCCCACGGCGATGAGCAGTTCTTC. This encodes CATSRDAGSHGDEQFF.

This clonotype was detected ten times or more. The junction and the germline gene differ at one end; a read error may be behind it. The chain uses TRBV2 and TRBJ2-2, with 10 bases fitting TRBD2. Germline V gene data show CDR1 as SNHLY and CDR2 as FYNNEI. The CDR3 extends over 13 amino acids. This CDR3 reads CAQRGGSTGELFF. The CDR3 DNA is TGCGCACAGCGGGGGGGAAGTACCGGGGAGCTGTTTTTT.

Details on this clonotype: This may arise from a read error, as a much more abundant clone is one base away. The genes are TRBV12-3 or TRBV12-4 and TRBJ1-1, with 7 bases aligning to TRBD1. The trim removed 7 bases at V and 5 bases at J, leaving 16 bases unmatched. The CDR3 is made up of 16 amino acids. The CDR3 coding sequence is TGTGCCAGCACCACGTCGGCGGGACAGTTCTTAACTGAAGCTTTCTTT. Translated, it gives CASTTSAGQFLTEAFF.

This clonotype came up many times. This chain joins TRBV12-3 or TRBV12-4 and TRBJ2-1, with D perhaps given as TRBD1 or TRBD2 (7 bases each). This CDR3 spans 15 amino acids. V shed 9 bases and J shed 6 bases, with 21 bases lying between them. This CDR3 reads CASGAGGAVPNEQFF. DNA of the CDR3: TGTGCCAGTGGGGCAGGGGGGGCCGTACCCAATGAGCAGTTCTTC.

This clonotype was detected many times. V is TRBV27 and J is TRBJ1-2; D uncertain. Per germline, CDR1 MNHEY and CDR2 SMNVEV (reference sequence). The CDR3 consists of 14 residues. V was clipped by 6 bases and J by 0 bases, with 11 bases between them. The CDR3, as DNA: TGTGCCAGCAGGCCTTTCGGAGCTAACTATGGCTACACCTTC. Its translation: CASRPFGANYGYTF.

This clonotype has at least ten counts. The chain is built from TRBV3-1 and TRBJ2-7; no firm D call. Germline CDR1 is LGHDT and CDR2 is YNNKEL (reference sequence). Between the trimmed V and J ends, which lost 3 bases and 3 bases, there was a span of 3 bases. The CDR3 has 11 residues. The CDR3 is CASSQYYEQYF. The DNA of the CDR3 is TGTGCCAGCAGCCAGTACTACGAGCAGTACTTC.

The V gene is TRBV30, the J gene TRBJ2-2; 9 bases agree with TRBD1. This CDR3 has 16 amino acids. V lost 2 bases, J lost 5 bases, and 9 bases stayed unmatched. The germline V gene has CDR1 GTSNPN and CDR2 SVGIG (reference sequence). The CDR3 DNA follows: TGTGCCTGGAGTAATCCCTGGACAGGGGAAACCGGGGAGCTGTTTTTT. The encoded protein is CAWSNPWTGETGELFF. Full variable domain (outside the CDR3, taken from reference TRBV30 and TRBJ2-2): SQTIHQWPATLVQPVGSPLSLECTVEGTSNPNLYWYRQAAGRGLQLLFYSVGIGQISSEVPQNLSASRPQDRQFILSSKKLLLSDSGFYLCAWSNPWTGETGELFFGEGSRLTVL.

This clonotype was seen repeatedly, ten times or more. CDR3 sequence reads: CASSIFPQETQYF. The CDR3 DNA sequence: TGTGCCAGCAGCATTTTCCCCCAAGAGACCCAGTACTTC. This chain uses TRBV6-6 with TRBJ2-5; D is unclear. V lost 6 bases, J lost 1 base, and 9 bases lay in between. The V gene's germline CDR1 is MNHNY and CDR2 SVGAGI (reference sequence). The CDR3 length is 13 residues.

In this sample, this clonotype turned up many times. In DNA, the CDR3 is TGTGCCAGCAGCTTCGGATCCCAAGATACGCAGTATTTT. This translates into CASSFGSQDTQYF. The gene calls are TRBV7-2 and TRBJ2-3; D remains ambiguous. CDR1 SGHTA and CDR2 FQGNSA come from the germline V gene. The CDR3 sequence is 13 residues long. V was cut by 3 bases and J by 5 bases, with 9 bases left in between.